These T cell receptor beta chains were read from a single sample in a study of regulatory T cells in long-lasting Graves disease. TCRdb processed the multiplex PCR reads anew with MiXCR; each CDR3 protein has one entry. This sample has hundreds of thousands of distinct CDR3 sequences, with 16% found just once. These data are also associated with another study on T cells in Graves' hyperthyroidism and ophthalmopathy.

The specimen was peripheral blood mononuclear cells (PBMCs), collected at new diagnosis, from a patient treated with antithyroid drugs. These receptors came from a man between 35 and 55 years old with Graves disease. Both conserved end residues are part of each CDR3. D genes are given only for firm matches. Not every row has a clone size; where given, it reads once, few, many or a size class.

j_gene: TRBJ1-2; v_gene: TRBV18; abundance: many; d_gene: .; CDR3aa: CASSPAPGDYGYTF; CDR3nt: TGTGCCAGCTCACCAGCCCCAGGGGACTATGGCTACACCTTC
j_gene: TRBJ2-3; v_gene: TRBV4-2; abundance: few; d_gene: TRBD2; CDR3aa: CASSPVAGGSTDTQYF; CDR3nt: TGTGCCAGCAGCCCCGTCGCGGGGGGAAGCACAGATACGCAGTATTTT
j_gene: TRBJ2-7; v_gene: TRBV5-1; abundance: many; d_gene: .; CDR3aa: CASSLGRDSYEQYF; CDR3nt: TGCGCCAGCAGCTTGGGGCGGGACAGCTACGAGCAGTACTTC
j_gene: TRBJ2-7; v_gene: TRBV6-1; abundance: many; d_gene: TRBD1; CDR3aa: CASSPTGQGIHEQYF; CDR3nt: TGTGCCAGCAGTCCAACGGGACAGGGGATCCACGAGCAGTACTTC
j_gene: TRBJ2-2; v_gene: TRBV20-1; abundance: many; d_gene: TRBD2; CDR3aa: CSAKGRGADTGELFF; CDR3nt: TGCAGTGCTAAGGGGCGGGGGGCCGACACCGGGGAGCTGTTTTTT
j_gene: TRBJ2-5; v_gene: TRBV20-1; abundance: .; d_gene: .; CDR3aa: CSARAGGGQETQYF; CDR3nt: TGCAGTGCTAGAGCAGGGGGAGGGCAAGAGACCCAGTACTTC
j_gene: TRBJ2-7; v_gene: TRBV6-2/TRBV6-3; abundance: .; d_gene: TRBD1; CDR3aa: CASSRRTGGASYEQYF; CDR3nt: TGTGCCAGCAGCCGAAGGACAGGGGGCGCTTCCTACGAGCAGTACTTC
j_gene: TRBJ2-2; v_gene: TRBV20-1; abundance: many; d_gene: .; CDR3aa: CSARDVGGTGELFF; CDR3nt: TGCAGTGCTAGAGACGTGGGGGGCACCGGGGAGCTGTTTTTT
j_gene: TRBJ1-6; v_gene: TRBV12-3/TRBV12-4; abundance: few; d_gene: .; CDR3aa: CASRKTGFNSPLHF; CDR3nt: TGTGCCAGCAGAAAGACAGGTTTCAATTCACCCCTCCACTTT
j_gene: TRBJ2-7; v_gene: TRBV24-1; abundance: .; d_gene: .; CDR3aa: CATSDRWTYHNEQYF; CDR3nt: TGTGCCACCAGTGACCGCTGGACTTATCACAACGAGCAGTACTTC
j_gene: TRBJ2-2; v_gene: TRBV3-1; abundance: .; d_gene: .; CDR3aa: CASSQDPFTGELFF; CDR3nt: TGTGCCAGCAGCCAAGATCCTTTCACCGGGGAGCTGTTTTTT
j_gene: TRBJ1-6; v_gene: TRBV4-2; abundance: many; d_gene: TRBD1; CDR3aa: CASSAPQGGSGSPLHF; CDR3nt: TGTGCCAGCAGCGCCCCCCAAGGGGGCTCTGGGTCACCCCTCCACTTT
j_gene: TRBJ2-7; v_gene: TRBV7-2; abundance: .; d_gene: TRBD2; CDR3aa: CASSETSGRSYEQYF; CDR3nt: TGTGCCAGCAGCGAGACTAGCGGGCGATCCTACGAGCAGTACTTC
j_gene: TRBJ2-2; v_gene: TRBV6-5; abundance: .; d_gene: TRBD2; CDR3aa: CASSYLLAGGGELFF; CDR3nt: TGTGCCAGCAGTTACCTACTAGCGGGGGGCGGGGAGCTGTTTTTT
j_gene: TRBJ1-1; v_gene: TRBV5-1; abundance: many; d_gene: .; CDR3aa: CASSREGGSNTEAFF; CDR3nt: TGCGCCAGCAGTCGAGAGGGGGGCTCGAACACTGAAGCTTTCTTT
j_gene: TRBJ1-4; v_gene: TRBV18; abundance: many; d_gene: .; CDR3aa: CASSPSGRRNEKLFF; CDR3nt: TGTGCCAGCTCACCATCGGGCAGGCGAAATGAAAAACTGTTTTTT
j_gene: TRBJ1-2; v_gene: TRBV12-3/TRBV12-4; abundance: few; d_gene: TRBD1; CDR3aa: CASSQIRTGLYGYTF; CDR3nt: TGTGCCAGCAGCCAAATCCGGACAGGCCTTTATGGCTACACCTTC
j_gene: TRBJ1-5; v_gene: TRBV20-1; abundance: few; d_gene: .; CDR3aa: CSARGDYSNQPQHF; CDR3nt: TGCAGTGCTAGGGGAGATTATAGCAATCAGCCCCAGCATTTT
j_gene: TRBJ1-4; v_gene: TRBV15; abundance: .; d_gene: .; CDR3aa: CATSRDNGGRANEKLFF; CDR3nt: TGTGCCACCAGCAGAGACAATGGGGGAAGGGCTAATGAAAAACTGTTTTTT
j_gene: TRBJ2-2; v_gene: TRBV19; abundance: few; d_gene: .; CDR3aa: CASSIQGFGELFF; CDR3nt: TGTGCCAGTAGTATACAGGGGTTCGGGGAGCTGTTTTTT
j_gene: TRBJ1-1; v_gene: TRBV19; abundance: .; d_gene: TRBD1; CDR3aa: CASSIRTGGANTKAFF; CDR3nt: TGTGCCAGTAGTATCCGGACAGGGGGCGCGAACACTAAAGCTTTCTTT
j_gene: TRBJ2-2; v_gene: TRBV10-2; abundance: many; d_gene: .; CDR3aa: CASSSGANTGELFF; CDR3nt: TGCGCCAGCAGTTCCGGGGCGAACACCGGGGAGCTGTTTTTT
j_gene: TRBJ2-5; v_gene: TRBV5-1; abundance: .; d_gene: .; CDR3aa: CASSLNTGEAETQYF; CDR3nt: TGCGCCAGCAGCTTGAACACAGGGGAGGCGGAGACCCAGTACTTC
j_gene: TRBJ1-5; v_gene: TRBV24-1; abundance: few; d_gene: TRBD1; CDR3aa: CATSDAGQGRHQPQHF; CDR3nt: TGTGCCACCAGTGATGCCGGACAGGGGCGCCATCAGCCCCAGCATTTT
j_gene: TRBJ2-3; v_gene: TRBV18; abundance: many; d_gene: TRBD1; CDR3aa: CASSPSTGTTDTQYF; CDR3nt: TGTGCCAGCTCCCCGTCGACAGGGACGACAGATACGCAGTATTTT
j_gene: TRBJ1-5; v_gene: TRBV4-1; abundance: few; d_gene: .; CDR3aa: CASSVLDNHQPQHF; CDR3nt: TGCGCCAGCAGCGTCTTGGACAACCATCAGCCCCAGCATTTT
j_gene: TRBJ2-7; v_gene: TRBV30; abundance: few; d_gene: .; CDR3aa: CAWSPGETEQYF; CDR3nt: TGTGCCTGGAGCCCGGGGGAGACGGAGCAGTACTTC
j_gene: TRBJ2-3; v_gene: TRBV7-9; abundance: many; d_gene: .; CDR3aa: CASSLEGRATDTQYF; CDR3nt: TGTGCCAGCAGCTTAGAGGGCAGAGCCACAGATACGCAGTATTTT
j_gene: TRBJ2-1; v_gene: TRBV11-2; abundance: few; d_gene: .; CDR3aa: CASSKDNFNEQFF; CDR3nt: TGTGCCAGCAGCAAGGACAATTTCAATGAGCAGTTCTTC
j_gene: TRBJ2-2; v_gene: TRBV12-3/TRBV12-4; abundance: many; d_gene: TRBD1; CDR3aa: CASSFLALYSGQSTGELFF; CDR3nt: TGTGCCAGCAGTTTTCTGGCTCTCTATTCGGGACAGAGCACCGGGGAGCTGTTTTTT
j_gene: TRBJ2-3; v_gene: TRBV7-2; abundance: many; d_gene: .; CDR3aa: CASSLRDSTRGDTQYF; CDR3nt: TGTGCCAGCAGCTTAAGGGACTCCACTCGGGGAGATACGCAGTATTTT
j_gene: TRBJ2-5; v_gene: TRBV29-1; abundance: .; d_gene: .; CDR3aa: CSAGRDGGETQYF; CDR3nt: TGCAGCGCGGGAAGGGACGGCGGAGAGACCCAGTACTTC
j_gene: TRBJ1-1; v_gene: TRBV5-1; abundance: few; d_gene: TRBD1; CDR3aa: CASSLAGTANTEAFF; CDR3nt: TGCGCCAGCAGCTTGGCCGGGACAGCCAACACTGAAGCTTTCTTT
j_gene: TRBJ2-7; v_gene: TRBV7-2; abundance: many; d_gene: TRBD2; CDR3aa: CASSPLLAGIEQYF; CDR3nt: TGTGCCAGCAGCCCCCTCCTAGCGGGGATCGAGCAGTACTTC
j_gene: TRBJ2-2; v_gene: TRBV7-9; abundance: .; d_gene: TRBD2; CDR3aa: CATSGGTGELFF; CDR3nt: TGTGCCACCTCGGGGGGGACCGGGGAGCTGTTTTTT
j_gene: TRBJ2-7; v_gene: TRBV13; abundance: many; d_gene: .; CDR3aa: CASSFPLLSYEQYF; CDR3nt: TGTGCCAGCAGCTTCCCGCTCCTCTCCTACGAGCAGTACTTC
j_gene: TRBJ1-1; v_gene: TRBV20-1; abundance: many; d_gene: .; CDR3aa: CSAPPTGTEAFF; CDR3nt: TGCAGTGCTCCACCCACAGGAACTGAAGCTTTCTTT
j_gene: TRBJ2-3; v_gene: TRBV7-2; abundance: many; d_gene: .; CDR3aa: CASSLRSPARADTQYF; CDR3nt: TGTGCCAGCAGCTTAAGATCTCCGGCCAGGGCGGATACGCAGTATTTT
j_gene: TRBJ1-6; v_gene: TRBV27; abundance: .; d_gene: .; CDR3aa: CASRRQATYNSPLHF; CDR3nt: TGTGCCAGCAGGCGACAGGCCACCTATAATTCACCCCTCCACTTT
j_gene: TRBJ1-5; v_gene: TRBV20-1; abundance: .; d_gene: .; CDR3aa: CSARDGQPQHF; CDR3nt: TGCAGTGCTAGAGACGGGCAGCCCCAGCATTTT
j_gene: TRBJ1-1; v_gene: TRBV9; abundance: .; d_gene: .; CDR3aa: CASSVAGRKNTEAFF; CDR3nt: TGTGCCAGCAGCGTAGCGGGACGGAAGAACACTGAAGCTTTCTTT
j_gene: TRBJ1-1; v_gene: TRBV5-1; abundance: many; d_gene: TRBD1; CDR3aa: CASSLGTGGMNTEAFF; CDR3nt: TGCGCCAGCAGCTTAGGGACAGGGGGAATGAACACTGAAGCTTTCTTT
j_gene: TRBJ1-3; v_gene: TRBV12-3/TRBV12-4; abundance: many; d_gene: .; CDR3aa: CASSLGANSGNTIYF; CDR3nt: TGTGCCAGCAGTTTAGGTGCAAACTCTGGAAACACCATATATTTT
j_gene: TRBJ2-1; v_gene: TRBV6-2/TRBV6-3; abundance: many; d_gene: .; CDR3aa: CASRQQTGYNEQFF; CDR3nt: TGTGCCAGCAGGCAACAGACAGGCTACAATGAGCAGTTCTTC
j_gene: TRBJ2-7; v_gene: TRBV6-1; abundance: many; d_gene: TRBD2; CDR3aa: CASRTSPSYEQYF; CDR3nt: TGTGCCAGCAGGACTAGCCCCTCCTACGAGCAGTACTTC